What follows are 22 T cell receptor beta chains derived from one specimen sequenced in a study of T cell responses to AZD1222 COVID-19 vaccine. Repertoires were generated with immunoSEQ multiplex PCR, while TCRdb's copy carries only in-frame clones and drops some. The profile covers approximately 190,000 clones, with approximately 91% appearing a single time and more than 0.75% taken by the ten largest. The sequenced sample was peripheral blood, obtained on day 0 of AZD1222 vaccination. The receptors come from an adult in good health.

The chain recombines TRBV3-1 (or the pseudogene TRBV3-2) with TRBJ1-2; D is undetermined. The CDR3 sequence is 12 residues long. The V end lost 1 base, the J end lost 3 bases, and 3 bases lay between the germline ends. Germline CDR1 is LGHDT and CDR2 is YNNKEL (reference sequence). CDR3 sequence (DNA): TGTGCCAGCAGCCAAGGATACTATGGCTACACCTTC. Translated, it gives CASSQGYYGYTF.

The chain joins TRBV5-5 to TRBJ2-7; D is tentatively TRBD1 or TRBD2 (5 bases each). The CDR3 is made up of 15 amino acids. Trimming took 4 bases from V and 3 from J, leaving 17 bases between them. Germline lookup yields CDR1 SGHKS and CDR2 YYEKEE (reference sequence). The DNA of the CDR3 is TGTGCCAGCAGCGGGGTGGGGGTCGGATACTACGAGCAGTACTTC. It encodes CASSGVGVGYYEQYF.

The chain carries TRBV19 and TRBJ2-2; 12 bases are shared with TRBD1. The CDR3 runs 16 residues. CDR1 and CDR2 (germline): LNHDA, SQIVND (reference sequence). V trimming: 4 bases; J trimming: 4 bases; junction bases outside the gene matches: 4. CDR3: CASSTRDRGRTGELFF. The CDR3, as DNA: TGTGCCAGTAGTACCCGGGACAGGGGGCGCACCGGGGAGCTGTTTTTT.

The V call is TRBV5-1, the J call TRBJ2-3; D remains ambiguous. The V end was cut by 0 bases, the J end by 0 bases, with 5 bases between. The CDR3 extends over 14 amino acids. Germline V gene data show CDR1 as SGHRS and CDR2 as YFSETQ. The CDR3 here is CASSLVFSTDTQYF. The CDR3 DNA reads TGCGCCAGCAGCTTGGTATTTAGCACAGATACGCAGTATTTT.

The table lists this clone with a few counts. The chain employs TRBV19 and TRBJ1-2; 7 bases line up with TRBD1. The J segment lost 2 bases and the V segment lost 3 bases, leaving 9 bases of the junction unmatched. From germline, CDR1 is LNHDA and CDR2 SQIVND (reference sequence). This CDR3 is built from 16 residues. This CDR3 is CASSIGTVGQNYGYTF. CDR3 nucleotide sequence: TGTGCCAGTAGTATCGGGACAGTGGGACAAAACTATGGCTACACCTTC.

V and J are TRBV27 and TRBJ1-6, with 7 bases lining up with TRBD1. The CDR3 contains 15 residues. Looked up from germline, CDR1 is MNHEY and CDR2 is SMNVEV (reference sequence). The ends lost 2 bases at V and 4 bases at J; junction bases unmatched: 2. The CDR3 is CASSLSRGYNSPLHF. The CDR3, as DNA: TGTGCCAGCAGTTTAAGCAGGGGGTATAATTCACCCCTCCACTTT.

The rearrangement links TRBV6-5 to TRBJ2-2; D uncertain. Deletions cut 6 bases from V and 3 bases from J, with 5 bases between. CDR3 length equals 12 residues. From germline, CDR1 is MNHEY and CDR2 SVGAGI. CDR3 loop: CASRSHTGELFF. The CDR3 DNA sequence: TGTGCCAGCAGGAGTCACACCGGGGAGCTGTTTTTT.

V gene TRBV10-2 combines with J gene TRBJ2-7, with D maybe TRBD2 (6 bases). The CDR3 is 14 amino acids. Germline assignment: CDR1 WSHSY and CDR2 SAAADI. The ends were cut back, 7 bases at V and 3 bases at J, with 16 bases in the middle. The CDR3 here is CASTRGKGYYEQYF. Written as DNA, the CDR3 is TGCGCCAGCACGCGGGGAAAGGGCTACTACGAGCAGTACTTC.

CDR3 bases: TGCAGCGCTTCCGGGACAGGGTTTGCTGAAGCTTTCTTT. Its translation: CSASGTGFAEAFF. This chain connects TRBV29-1 to TRBJ1-1; 9 bases are a match to TRBD1. V was clipped by 7 bases and J by 6 bases; unmatched bases: 9. CDR1 is SQVTM, CDR2 ANQGSEA, per germline. CDR3 length: 13 residues.

The gene calls are TRBV27 and TRBJ1-2; 10 nucleotides agree with TRBD1. V was clipped by 6 bases and J by 4 bases; unmatched bases: 11. Germline V gene lookup returns CDR1 MNHEY and CDR2 SMNVEV (reference sequence). The CDR3 length is 16 residues. This chain's CDR3 is CASRGPGQGLIYGYTF. CDR3 nucleotide sequence: TGTGCCAGCAGGGGACCGGGACAGGGGCTTATCTATGGCTACACCTTC.

This clone was recorded once. The chain links TRBV2 to TRBJ1-2, with D perhaps TRBD1 (5 bases). Germline V lookup: CDR1 SNHLY, CDR2 FYNNEI. V shed 6 bases and J shed 2 bases, with 16 bases lying between them. The CDR3 contains 15 residues. This CDR3 is CASSPDRLGNYGYTF. DNA of the CDR3: TGTGCCAGCAGCCCTGACAGATTGGGAAACTATGGCTACACCTTC.

The chain is built from TRBV2 and TRBJ2-7; 8 bases are shared with TRBD1. CDR3 length: 15 amino acids. CDR1 is SNHLY and CDR2 is FYNNEI in the germline V gene. The trim removed 0 bases at V and 6 bases at J, leaving 7 bases unmatched. The CDR3 loop reads CASSEAGQGAGEQYF. The CDR3 DNA is TGTGCCAGCAGTGAAGCGGGGCAGGGGGCTGGCGAGCAGTACTTC.

This rearrangement joins TRBV24-1 to TRBJ2-5; weak D call: TRBD2 (6 bases). Between the trimmed V and J ends, which lost 7 bases and 1 base, there was a span of 9 bases. The CDR3 is 13 residues long. The V gene's germline CDR1 is KGHDR and CDR2 SFDVKD. CDR3 nucleotides: TGTGCCACCAGAGACGGGAGCCAAGAGACCCAGTACTTC. Amino acid sequence: CATRDGSQETQYF.

V is TRBV12-3 or TRBV12-4 and J is TRBJ1-5; the match to TRBD1 covers 7 bases. V gave up 5 bases and J gave up 7 bases; unmatched junction bases: 5. CDR3 length: 13 amino acids. CDR3 region: CASSQTGYQPQHF. DNA for the CDR3: TGTGCCAGCAGTCAGACAGGGTACCAGCCCCAGCATTTT.

This clone was picked up a small number of times. The V gene is TRBV6-5, the J gene TRBJ1-3, with 7 bases matching TRBD1. The CDR3 has 13 amino acids. Germline trimming cut 5 bases from V and 2 bases from J; bases unmatched to any gene: 0. Germline assignment: CDR1 MNHEY and CDR2 SVGAGI. The CDR3 here is CASSTGAGNTIYF. CDR3 DNA sequence: TGTGCCAGCAGTACAGGGGCTGGAAACACCATATATTTT.

The chain combines TRBV29-1 with TRBJ2-7; D tentatively reads TRBD1 or TRBD2 (5 bases each). Trimming left V 6 bases short and J 0 bases short, with 9 bases between. CDR1 is SQVTM and CDR2 is ANQGSEA in the germline V gene. The CDR3 extends over 12 amino acids. The CDR3 nucleotides are TGCAGCGTCGCTGGGACCTCCTACGAGCAGTACTTC. Its translation: CSVAGTSYEQYF.

The chain recombines TRBV18 with TRBJ1-5, with D uncertain. The CDR3 loop spans 15 amino acids. Looked up from germline, CDR1 is KGHSH and CDR2 is LQKENI. Deletions cut 3 bases from V and 7 bases from J, with 16 bases between. In nucleotides, the CDR3 is TGTGCCAGCTCACCGGGCACACCCGATGGGCAGCCCCAGCATTTT. Translating it yields CASSPGTPDGQPQHF.

The V gene is TRBV4-3, the J gene TRBJ2-5; 9 bases fit TRBD2. Unmatched junction bases numbered 4, after V lost 3 bases and J lost 2 bases. Germline CDR1 LGHNA, CDR2 YSLEER. The CDR3 runs to 15 residues. CDR3 sequence: CASSHSRGGQETQYF. The CDR3, as DNA: TGCGCCAGCAGCCACTCGCGGGGGGGTCAAGAGACCCAGTACTTC.

This rearrangement joins TRBV6-5 to TRBJ1-2, with D unclear. Germline V gene lookup returns CDR1 MNHEY and CDR2 SVGAGI. V was pared by 7 bases and J by 2 bases, with 14 bases between. The CDR3 covers 14 residues. For the CDR3, the DNA is TGTGCCAGCACCGACGGCGGGAGGAACTATGGCTACACCTTC. Translated, it gives CASTDGGRNYGYTF.

The CDR3 DNA reads TGTGCCAGCAGCTTAGGAGGGCTCGGGGCTGAAATTGGCTACACCTTC. Translation: CASSLGGLGAEIGYTF. V is TRBV7-3 and J is TRBJ1-2; possible D gene TRBD1, 5 bases. Germline V gives CDR1 SGHTA, CDR2 FQGTGA. CDR3 length equals 16 residues. Trimming removed 2 bases at V and 7 bases at J, with 20 bases between.

The V call is TRBV27, the J call TRBJ1-2; possible D gene TRBD1, 5 bases. CDR3 length: 13 amino acids. Germline V gives CDR1 MNHEY, CDR2 SMNVEV (reference sequence). Trimming cost V 5 bases and J 4 bases, with 11 bases left between them. In DNA, the CDR3 is TGTGCCAGCAGTCAGGACACCACCTATGGCTACACCTTC. Its protein product is CASSQDTTYGYTF.

This clone appeared once. V and J are TRBV2 and TRBJ1-1; TRBD1 is a possible D gene (5 bases). CDR3 length: 17 amino acids. The V gene's germline CDR1 is SNHLY and CDR2 FYNNEI. Trimming pared 4 bases from V and 0 bases from J, leaving 18 bases between. CDR3 protein: CASSVIRVELLNTEAFF. The CDR3 coding sequence is TGTGCCAGCAGTGTCATCAGGGTCGAGCTGTTGAACACTGAAGCTTTCTTT.